The text below deals with one TCR beta chain. Its antigen is not identified. The data belong to a study of blood T cells in healthy people across ages. Study-wide results and caveats: What prevented conclusive comparison of naive and antigen-experienced cells was that PBMCs were unsorted.

Per germline, CDR1 SGHTA and CDR2 FQGNSA. The CDR3 has 14 residues. The germline V and J ends were trimmed by 3 bases and 7 bases, with 10 bases remaining between them. A second PCR of roughly 7 to 11 cycles used a sample-barcoded 5' primer and a J-beta primer mix. Using its own MiXCR run on the 5' RACE reads, TCRdb lists one record per CDR3 protein. The table records some 760,000 distinct CDR3 sequences, approximately 25% of them present only once. These data were also reused for a study on T cells of mothers and their children. Per that paper: The yield was over 8 million TCR beta CDR3 reads from each mother and a few million from each child.

The rearrangement links TRBV7-2 to TRBJ1-6; no clear D gene. The specimen was blood. This TCR was recovered from a boy aged 5-17 years in good health. In DNA form, the CDR3 reads TGTGCCAGCAGCTTTACGGTCCCGAATTCACCCCTCCACTTT. Translating gives CASSFTVPNSPLHF.